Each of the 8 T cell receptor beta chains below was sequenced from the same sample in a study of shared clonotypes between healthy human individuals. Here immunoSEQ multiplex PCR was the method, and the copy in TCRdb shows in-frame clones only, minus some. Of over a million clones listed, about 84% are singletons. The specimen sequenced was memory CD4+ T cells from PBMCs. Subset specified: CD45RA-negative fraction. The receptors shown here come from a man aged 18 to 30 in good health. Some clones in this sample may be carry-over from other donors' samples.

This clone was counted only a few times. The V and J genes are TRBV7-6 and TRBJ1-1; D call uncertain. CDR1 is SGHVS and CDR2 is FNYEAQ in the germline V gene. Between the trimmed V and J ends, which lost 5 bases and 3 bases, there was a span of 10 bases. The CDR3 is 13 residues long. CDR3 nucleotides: TGTGCCAGCAGCACGGGCCCATACACTGAAGCTTTCTTT. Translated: CASSTGPYTEAFF. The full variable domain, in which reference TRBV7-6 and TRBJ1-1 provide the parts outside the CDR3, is GAGVSQSPRYKVTKRGQDVALRCDPISGHVSLYWYRQALGQGPEFLTYFNYEAQQDKSGLPNDRFSAERPEGSISTLTIQRTEQRDSAMYRCASSTGPYTEAFFGQGTRLTVV.

CDR3 sequence (DNA): TGCGCCAGCAGCTTGGGGACAGGGCAGGATGAAAAACTGTTTTTT. The encoded protein is CASSLGTGQDEKLFF. The V and J genes are TRBV5-1 and TRBJ1-4; 8 bases agree with TRBD1. CDR3 length equals 15 residues. Germline values: CDR1 SGHRS, CDR2 YFSETQ. V dropped 0 bases and J dropped 6; count of bases not matched to a gene: 4.

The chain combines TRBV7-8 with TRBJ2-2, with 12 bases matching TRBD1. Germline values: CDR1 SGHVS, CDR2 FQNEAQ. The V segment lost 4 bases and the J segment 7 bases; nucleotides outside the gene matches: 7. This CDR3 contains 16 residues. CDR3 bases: TGTGCCAGCAGCTCGGGACAGGGGGCGCGTAACGGGGAGCTGTTTTTT. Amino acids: CASSSGQGARNGELFF.

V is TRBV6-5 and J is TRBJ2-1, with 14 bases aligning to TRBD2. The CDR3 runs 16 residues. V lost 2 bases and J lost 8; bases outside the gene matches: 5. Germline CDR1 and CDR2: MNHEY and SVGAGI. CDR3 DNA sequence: TGTGCCAGCAGTTACGATGGGACTAGCGGGAGTTATGAGCAGTTCTTC. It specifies CASSYDGTSGSYEQFF.

In DNA form, the CDR3 reads TGTGCCAGAAGGGACAGGGAAGGACTAGCGGGAGACTATGAGCAGTTCTTC. Translated: CARRDREGLAGDYEQFF. The genes are TRBV28 and TRBJ2-1; the match to TRBD2 covers 13 bases. J was trimmed by 8 bases and V by 9 bases; bases with no gene match: 16. Germline loops: CDR1 MDHEN, CDR2 SYDVKM. The CDR3 runs 17 residues. The whole variable domain, remainder taken from reference TRBV28 and TRBJ2-1, is DVKVTQSSRYLVKRTGEKVFLECVQDMDHENMFWYRQDPGLGLRLIYFSYDVKMKEKGDIPEGYSVSREKKERFSLILESASTNQTSMYLCARRDREGLAGDYEQFFGPGTRLTVL.

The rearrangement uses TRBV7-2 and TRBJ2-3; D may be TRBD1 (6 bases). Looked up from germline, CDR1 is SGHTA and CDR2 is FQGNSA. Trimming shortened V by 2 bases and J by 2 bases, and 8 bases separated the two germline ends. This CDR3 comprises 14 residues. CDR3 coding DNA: TGTGCCAGCAGCTTAACAGGGTACACAGATACGCAGTATTTT. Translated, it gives CASSLTGYTDTQYF.

CDR3 DNA sequence: TGTGCCAGCAGCGCACAGGGCAACTCTGGAAACACCATATATTTT. It encodes CASSAQGNSGNTIYF. The V call is TRBV9, the J call TRBJ1-3; D possibly corresponds to TRBD1 (6 bases). The CDR3 consists of 15 residues. V was cut by 3 bases and J by 0 bases, with 10 bases left in between. CDR1 SGDLS and CDR2 YYNGEE come from the germline V gene.

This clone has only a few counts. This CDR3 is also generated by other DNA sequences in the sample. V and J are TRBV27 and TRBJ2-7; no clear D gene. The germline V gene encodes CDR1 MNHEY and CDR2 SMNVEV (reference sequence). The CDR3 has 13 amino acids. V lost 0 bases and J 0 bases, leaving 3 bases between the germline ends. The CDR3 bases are TGTGCCAGCAGTTTATCCTTCTCCTACGAGCAGTACTTC. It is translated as CASSLSFSYEQYF.